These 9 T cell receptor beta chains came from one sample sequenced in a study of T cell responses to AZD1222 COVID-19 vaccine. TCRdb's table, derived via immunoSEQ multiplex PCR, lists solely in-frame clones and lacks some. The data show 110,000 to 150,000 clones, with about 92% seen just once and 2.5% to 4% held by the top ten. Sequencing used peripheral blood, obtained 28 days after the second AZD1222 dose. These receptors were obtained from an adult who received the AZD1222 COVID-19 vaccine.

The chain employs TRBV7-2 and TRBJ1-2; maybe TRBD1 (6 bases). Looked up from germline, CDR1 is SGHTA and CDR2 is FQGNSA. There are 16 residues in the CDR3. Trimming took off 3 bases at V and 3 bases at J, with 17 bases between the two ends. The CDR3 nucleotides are TGTGCCAGCAGCTTGCAGGGGACCTTAGCGGACTATGGCTACACCTTC. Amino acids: CASSLQGTLADYGYTF.

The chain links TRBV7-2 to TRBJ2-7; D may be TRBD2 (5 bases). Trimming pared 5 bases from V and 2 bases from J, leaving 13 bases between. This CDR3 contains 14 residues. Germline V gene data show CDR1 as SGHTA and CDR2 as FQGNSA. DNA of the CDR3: TGTGCCAGCAGCCGCGGCAGAGGGCCCTACGAGCAGTACTTC. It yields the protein CASSRGRGPYEQYF.

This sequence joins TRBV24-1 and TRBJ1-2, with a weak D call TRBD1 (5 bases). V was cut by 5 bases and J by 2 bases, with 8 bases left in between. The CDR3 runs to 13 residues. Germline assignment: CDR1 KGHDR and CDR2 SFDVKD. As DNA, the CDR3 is TGTGCCACCAGTGCAGGGCTCAACTATGGCTACACCTTC. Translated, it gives CATSAGLNYGYTF.

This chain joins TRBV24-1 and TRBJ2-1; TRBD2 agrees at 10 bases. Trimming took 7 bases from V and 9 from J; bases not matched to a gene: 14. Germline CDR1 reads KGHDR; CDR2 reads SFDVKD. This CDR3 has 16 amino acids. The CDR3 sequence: CATRERTSGGEGEQFF. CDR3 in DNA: TGTGCCACCAGGGAAAGGACTAGCGGAGGGGAGGGTGAGCAGTTCTTC.

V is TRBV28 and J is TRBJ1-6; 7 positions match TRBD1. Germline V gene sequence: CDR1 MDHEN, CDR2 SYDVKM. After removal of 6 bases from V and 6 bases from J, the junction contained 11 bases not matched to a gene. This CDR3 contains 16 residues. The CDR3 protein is CASSDSSGTVNSPLHF. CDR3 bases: TGTGCCAGCAGCGACTCCTCCGGGACAGTTAATTCACCCCTCCACTTT.

CDR3 sequence (DNA): TGTGCCAGCAGACCGCCCGGACAGGCGTGGTACGAGCAGTACTTC. Protein sequence: CASRPPGQAWYEQYF. The gene calls are TRBV28 and TRBJ2-7; 7 bases agree with TRBD1. CDR3 length equals 15 residues. CDR1 and CDR2 (germline): MDHEN, SYDVKM. V trimming: 6 bases; J trimming: 4 bases; junction bases outside the gene matches: 12.

CDR3 loop: CATSRGGASYEQYF. The CDR3 bases are TGTGCCACCAGCAGAGGGGGGGCATCCTACGAGCAGTACTTC. The genes are TRBV15 and TRBJ2-7; the D gene could be TRBD1 or TRBD2 (6 bases each). Trimming cost V 1 base and J 1 base, with 8 bases left between them. CDR3 length: 14 residues. Germline assignment: CDR1 LNHNV and CDR2 YYDKDF (reference sequence).

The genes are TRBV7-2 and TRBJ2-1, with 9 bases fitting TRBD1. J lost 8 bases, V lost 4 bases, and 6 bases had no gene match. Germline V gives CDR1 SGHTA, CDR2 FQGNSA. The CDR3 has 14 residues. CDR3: CASSSGQGSYEQFF. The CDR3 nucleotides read TGTGCCAGCAGCTCGGGACAGGGCTCGTATGAGCAGTTCTTC.

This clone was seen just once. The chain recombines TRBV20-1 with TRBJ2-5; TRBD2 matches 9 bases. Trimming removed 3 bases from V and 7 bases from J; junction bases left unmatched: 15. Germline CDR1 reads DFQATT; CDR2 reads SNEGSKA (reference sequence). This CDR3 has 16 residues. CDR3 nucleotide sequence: TGCAGTGCTAGTAGGGAAAAGCGGGAGGCCGAGGGGACCCAGTACTTC. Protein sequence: CSASREKREAEGTQYF.